This T cell receptor beta chain was identified during a study of identical twins. General study findings and limits: Weaker excess twin sharing was seen among beta out-of-frame sequences.

Regarding this clonotype: Its specificity is not known.

Using its own MiXCR run on the 5' RACE reads, TCRdb lists one record per CDR3 protein. The sample yields some 1,700,000 distinct CDR3 sequences, more than 30% seen once. CDR1 is SGHKS and CDR2 is YYEKEE in the germline V gene (reference sequence). V was pared by 3 bases and J by 4 bases, with 9 bases of the junction left unmatched. This CDR3 is built from 17 residues. Material for sequencing was cord blood. V usage is TRBV5-5 and J usage is TRBJ2-1; TRBD2 matches 11 bases. The sequence was obtained from a newborn girl in good health. The CDR3 loop is CASSSHLGTSGYNEQFF. The CDR3 nucleotides read TGTGCCAGCAGCTCCCATCTCGGGACTAGCGGATACAATGAGCAGTTCTTC.